Described below is a single T cell receptor (beta chain) sequence and its context. The entry originates in a study of blood T cell repertoires in COVID-19. Study overall: Samples of COVID-19 (acute and convalescent) were obtained from the United States, Italy and Spain.

Germline V gene sequence: CDR1 SGHTA, CDR2 FQGTGA. The ends lost 2 bases at V and 10 bases at J; junction bases unmatched: 10. The length of the CDR3 is 15 residues. Libraries were prepared by immunoSEQ multiplex PCR; TCRdb keeps only in-frame clonotypes and omits some of them. The repertoire consists of 80,000 to 100,000 clones, with about nine tenths occurring once and the leading ten covering around 1.5%. What was sequenced was peripheral blood. The source is a human donor with active COVID-19. The donor label of this sample is uncertain. V gene TRBV7-3 combines with J gene TRBJ2-1, with 8 bases aligning to TRBD2. CDR3 region: CASSLSSGGADEQFF. The CDR3, as DNA: TGTGCCAGCAGCTTATCTTCCGGGGGGGCTGACGAGCAGTTCTTC.